The subject of this entry is one T cell receptor beta chain. No antigen is known for it. This sample was taken from a study of shared clonotypes between healthy human individuals. Findings of the study overall: In contrast to clonotypes shared by all four donors, non-shared clonotypes had lower generation probabilities. Only a few donors were included, so the genetic and exposure-history diversity represented was limited.

Genomic DNA from each subset was divided evenly over several immunoSEQ plates. Assay: immunoSEQ multiplex PCR; the TCRdb copy retains only in-frame clones and omits some. The data contain more than 2,000,000 clones, 85% to 95% of them singletons. Recent vaccinations or acute infections were absent in the healthy HIV-negative adult donors. Germline assignment: CDR1 MNHNS and CDR2 SASEGT. Trimming left V 4 bases short and J 4 bases short, with 16 bases between. This CDR3 has 15 residues. The origin of this receptor is a man younger than 35 in good health. Some clones in this sample may be carry-over from other donors' samples. Sequences were obtained from naive CD4+ T cells from PBMCs. As to subset: CD45RA+ positively selected. The chain recombines TRBV6-1 with TRBJ1-2; D call uncertain. The CDR3 loop reads CASSVDSSTPYGYTF. CDR3 coding DNA: TGTGCCAGCAGTGTTGACTCTTCCACCCCCTATGGCTACACCTTC.